Described below is a single T cell receptor beta chain sequence and its context. Its specificity is not known. The sample is drawn from a study of beta chain features in type 1 diabetes. What was sequenced were expressed TCRB transcripts, since all of the isolated RNA had been reverse transcribed. Profiled with immunoSEQ multiplex PCR; TCRdb holds only in-frame clones, not every one. The repertoire holds about 180,000 clones, approximately 13% seen once, with 0.55% to 0.8% in the top ten. This CDR3 is built from 12 residues. V was trimmed by 5 bases and J by 4 bases, leaving 8 bases between them. The V gene's germline CDR1 is MDHEN and CDR2 SYDVKM. Overall study results and limits: Shorter templates may be favored by PCR, equally so in patients and controls.

The rearrangement uses TRBV28 and TRBJ1-2; no clear D. Specimen: central memory CD4+ T cells from blood. This clonotype originated in a woman between 18 and 29 years old in good health. Here the CDR3 reads CASSLQRYGYTF. The CDR3 DNA sequence: TGTGCCAGCAGTCTCCAGCGCTATGGCTACACCTTC.